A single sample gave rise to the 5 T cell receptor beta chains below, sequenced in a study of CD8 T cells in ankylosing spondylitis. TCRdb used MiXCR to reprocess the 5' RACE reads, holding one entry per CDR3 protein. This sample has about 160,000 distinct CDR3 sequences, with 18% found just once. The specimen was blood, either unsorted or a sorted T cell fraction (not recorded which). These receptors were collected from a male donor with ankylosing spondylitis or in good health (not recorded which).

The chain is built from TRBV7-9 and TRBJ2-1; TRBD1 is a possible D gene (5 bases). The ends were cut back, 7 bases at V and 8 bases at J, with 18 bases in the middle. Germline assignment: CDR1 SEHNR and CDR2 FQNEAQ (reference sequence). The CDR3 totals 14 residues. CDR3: CASTLDSDSDEQFF. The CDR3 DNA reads TGTGCCAGCACTTTAGACAGCGACTCCGATGAGCAGTTCTTC. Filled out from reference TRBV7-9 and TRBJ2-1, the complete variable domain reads DTGVSQNPRHKITKRGQNVTFRCDPISEHNRLYWYRQTLGQGPEFLTYFQNEAQLEKSRLLSDRFSAERPKGSFSTLEIQRTEQGDSAMYLCASTLDSDSDEQFFGPGTRLTVL.

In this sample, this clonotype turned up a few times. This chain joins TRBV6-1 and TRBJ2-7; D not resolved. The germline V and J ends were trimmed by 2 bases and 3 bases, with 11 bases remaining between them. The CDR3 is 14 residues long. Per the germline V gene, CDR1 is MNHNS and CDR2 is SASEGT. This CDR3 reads CASSEFYGFYEQYF. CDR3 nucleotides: TGTGCCAGCAGTGAATTTTACGGCTTCTACGAGCAGTACTTC.

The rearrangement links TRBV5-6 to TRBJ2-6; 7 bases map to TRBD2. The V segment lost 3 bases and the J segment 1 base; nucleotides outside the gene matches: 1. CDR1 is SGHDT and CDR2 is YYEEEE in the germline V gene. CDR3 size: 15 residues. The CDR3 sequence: CASSWEGSGANVLTF. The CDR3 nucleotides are TGTGCCAGCAGCTGGGAGGGGTCTGGGGCCAACGTCCTGACTTTC.

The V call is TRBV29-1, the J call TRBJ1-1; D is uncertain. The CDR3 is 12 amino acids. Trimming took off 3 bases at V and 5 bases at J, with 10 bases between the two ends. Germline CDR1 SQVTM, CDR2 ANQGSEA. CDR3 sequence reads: CSVDPAGTEAFF. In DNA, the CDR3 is TGCAGCGTTGACCCGGCAGGAACTGAAGCTTTCTTT. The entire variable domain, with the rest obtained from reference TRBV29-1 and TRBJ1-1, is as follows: SAVISQKPSRDICQRGTSLTIQCQVDSQVTMMFWYRQQPGQSLTLIATANQGSEATYESGFVIDKFPISRPNLTFSTLTVSNMSPEDSSIYLCSVDPAGTEAFFGQGTRLTVV.

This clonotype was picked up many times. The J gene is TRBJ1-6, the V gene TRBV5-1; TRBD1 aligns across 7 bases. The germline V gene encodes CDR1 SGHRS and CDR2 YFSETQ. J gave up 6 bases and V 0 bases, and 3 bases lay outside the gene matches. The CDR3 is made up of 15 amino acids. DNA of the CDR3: TGCGCCAGCAGCTTGGGGACAGGCTTTAATTCACCCCTCCACTTT. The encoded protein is CASSLGTGFNSPLHF.